The 6 T cell receptor beta chains given below trace back to one sample, sequenced in a study of blood T cell repertoires in COVID-19 (dated by TCRdb to about 2020). Library method: the immunoSEQ multiplex PCR assay. What TCRdb holds here is the immuneACCESS table cut down to in-frame rearrangements. Part of the clones is not present; checked against another copy, under half of the missing clones reflect an unresolved V gene, and the others are unexplained. The sample records hundreds of thousands of clones, around 89% of which are singletons. The ten largest clonotypes hold over 2% of the sample. Material for sequencing was PBMCs or T cells enriched from blood (not recorded which). The receptors shown here come from a woman aged 18-29 years who had recovered from COVID-19.

V and J are TRBV25-1 and TRBJ1-3; D unclear. Germline CDR1 MGHDK, CDR2 SYGVNS. The CDR3 loop spans 12 amino acids. V lost 6 bases and J 1 base, leaving 4 bases between the germline ends. The CDR3 nucleotides are TGTGCCAGCAGGAGTTCTGGAAACACCATATATTTT. Translating gives CASRSSGNTIYF.

The rearrangement uses TRBV19 and TRBJ2-2; a weak D match, TRBD1 (5 bases). The germline CDR1 and CDR2 sequences are LNHDA and SQIVND (reference sequence). The CDR3 is made up of 15 amino acids. Trimming cost V 6 bases and J 6 bases, with 17 bases left between them. CDR3 coding DNA: TGTGCCAGTAGCCGGAAGACAGACTCACCCGGGGAGCTGTTTTTT. Amino acid sequence: CASSRKTDSPGELFF.

The V call is TRBV5-1, the J call TRBJ2-1; 10 positions agree with TRBD1. V lost 4 bases and J lost 7; bases outside the gene matches: 8. CDR1 SGHRS and CDR2 YFSETQ come from the germline V gene. The CDR3 extends over 15 amino acids. CDR3 residues: CASSRGTGARNEQFF. CDR3 nucleotides: TGCGCCAGCAGCCGCGGGACAGGGGCTCGTAATGAGCAGTTCTTC.

The V and J genes are TRBV19 and TRBJ1-1, with D perhaps TRBD1 (6 bases). The CDR3 covers 12 residues. V was shortened by 7 bases and J by 5 bases, with 11 bases between the two germline ends. Germline assignment: CDR1 LNHDA and CDR2 SQIVND (reference sequence). CDR3 sequence: CASMGQGTEAFF. CDR3 DNA sequence: TGTGCCAGTATGGGGCAGGGGACTGAAGCTTTCTTT.

The chain is built from TRBV19 and TRBJ2-1; TRBD2 matches at 12 bases. V was pared by 2 bases and J by 4 bases, with 3 bases of the junction left unmatched. The CDR3 consists of 16 residues. Germline values: CDR1 LNHDA, CDR2 SQIVND (reference sequence). CDR3 amino acids: CASSISLAGGYNEQFF. The CDR3 DNA sequence: TGTGCCAGTAGTATATCACTAGCGGGGGGTTACAATGAGCAGTTCTTC.

The V call is TRBV7-9, the J call TRBJ1-1, with D possibly matching TRBD1 (6 bases). Between the trimmed V and J ends, which lost 5 bases and 3 bases, there was a span of 13 bases. Germline V CDR1 and CDR2: SEHNR, FQNEAQ (reference sequence). This CDR3 is built from 14 residues. CDR3 in DNA: TGTGCCAGCAGCACCGCGGGGGCCCACACTGAAGCTTTCTTT. Its protein product is CASSTAGAHTEAFF.